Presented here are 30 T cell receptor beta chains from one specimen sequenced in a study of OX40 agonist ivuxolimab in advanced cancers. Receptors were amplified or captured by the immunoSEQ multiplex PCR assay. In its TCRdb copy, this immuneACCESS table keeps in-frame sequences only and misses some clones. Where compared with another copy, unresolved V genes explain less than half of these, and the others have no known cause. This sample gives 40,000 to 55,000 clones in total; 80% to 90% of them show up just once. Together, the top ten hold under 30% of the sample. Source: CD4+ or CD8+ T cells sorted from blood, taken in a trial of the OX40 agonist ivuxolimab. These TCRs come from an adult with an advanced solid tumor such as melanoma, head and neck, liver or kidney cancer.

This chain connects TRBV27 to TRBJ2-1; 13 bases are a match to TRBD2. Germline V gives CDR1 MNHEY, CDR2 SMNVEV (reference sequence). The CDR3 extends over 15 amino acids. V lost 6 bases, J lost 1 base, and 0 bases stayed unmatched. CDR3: CASRLAGGSYNEQFF. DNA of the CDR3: TGTGCCAGCAGACTAGCGGGGGGGTCCTACAATGAGCAGTTCTTC.

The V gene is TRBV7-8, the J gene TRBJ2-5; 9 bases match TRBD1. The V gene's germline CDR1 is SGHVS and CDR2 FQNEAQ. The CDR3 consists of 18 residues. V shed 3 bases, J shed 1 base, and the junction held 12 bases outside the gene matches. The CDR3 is CASSFPLNDRGIQETQYF. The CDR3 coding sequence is TGTGCCAGCAGCTTTCCCCTAAATGACAGGGGGATCCAAGAGACCCAGTACTTC.

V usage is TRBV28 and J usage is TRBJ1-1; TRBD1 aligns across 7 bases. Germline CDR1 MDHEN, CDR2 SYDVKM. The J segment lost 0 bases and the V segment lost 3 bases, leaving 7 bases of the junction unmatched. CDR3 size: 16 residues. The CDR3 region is CASSFPGQRMNTEAFF. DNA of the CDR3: TGTGCCAGCAGTTTCCCGGGACAGAGAATGAACACTGAAGCTTTCTTT.

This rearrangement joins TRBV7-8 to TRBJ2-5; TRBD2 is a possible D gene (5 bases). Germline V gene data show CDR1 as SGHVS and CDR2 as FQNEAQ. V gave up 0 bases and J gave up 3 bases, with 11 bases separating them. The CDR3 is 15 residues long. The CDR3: CASSLAGSVKETQYF. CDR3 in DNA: TGTGCCAGCAGCTTAGCCGGTAGCGTGAAAGAGACCCAGTACTTC. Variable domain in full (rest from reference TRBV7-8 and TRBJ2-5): GAGVSQSPRYKVAKRGQDVALRCDPISGHVSLFWYQQALGQGPEFLTYFQNEAQLDKSGLPSDRFFAERPEGSVSTLKIQRTQQEDSAVYLCASSLAGSVKETQYFGPGTRLLVL.

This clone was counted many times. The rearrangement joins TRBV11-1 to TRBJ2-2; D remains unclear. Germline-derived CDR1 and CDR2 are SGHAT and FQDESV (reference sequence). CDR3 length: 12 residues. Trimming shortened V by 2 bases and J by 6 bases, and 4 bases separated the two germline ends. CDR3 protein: CASSLTSGELFF. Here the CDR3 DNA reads TGTGCCAGCAGCTTAACTTCCGGGGAGCTGTTTTTT.

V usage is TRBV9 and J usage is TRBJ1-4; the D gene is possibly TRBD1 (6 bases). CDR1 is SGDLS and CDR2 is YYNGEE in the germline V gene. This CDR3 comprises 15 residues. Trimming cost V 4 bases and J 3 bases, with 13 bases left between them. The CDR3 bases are TGTGCCAGCAGCCCTTACAGGGCGGCTAATGAAAAACTGTTTTTT. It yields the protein CASSPYRAANEKLFF.

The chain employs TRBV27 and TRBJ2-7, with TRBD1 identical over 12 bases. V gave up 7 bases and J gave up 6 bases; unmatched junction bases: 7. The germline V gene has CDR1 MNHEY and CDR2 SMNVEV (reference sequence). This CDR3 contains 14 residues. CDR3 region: CASTLGQGAGEQYF. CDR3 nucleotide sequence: TGTGCCAGCACCTTGGGACAGGGGGCAGGCGAGCAGTACTTC.

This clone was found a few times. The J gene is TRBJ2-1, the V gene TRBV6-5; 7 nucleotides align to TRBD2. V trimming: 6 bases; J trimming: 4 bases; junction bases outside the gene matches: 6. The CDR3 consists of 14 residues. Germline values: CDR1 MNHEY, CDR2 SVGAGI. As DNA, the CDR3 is TGTGCCAGCAGGCCCGGGACTAATTACAATGAGCAGTTCTTC. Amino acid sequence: CASRPGTNYNEQFF.

The DNA of the CDR3 is TGTGCCAGCAAGGAAGGGCTGAAACTGTTTTTT. This gives the protein CASKEGLKLFF. V is TRBV25-1 and J is TRBJ1-4; D gene unclear. Germline assignment: CDR1 MGHDK and CDR2 SYGVNS. Between the trimmed V and J ends, which lost 7 bases and 11 bases, there was a span of 11 bases. The CDR3 totals 11 residues.

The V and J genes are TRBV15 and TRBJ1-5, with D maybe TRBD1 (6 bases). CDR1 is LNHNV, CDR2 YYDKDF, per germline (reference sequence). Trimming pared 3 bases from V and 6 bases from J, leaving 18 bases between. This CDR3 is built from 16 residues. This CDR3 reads CATSSKEQGFGQPQHF. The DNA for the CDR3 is TGTGCCACCAGCAGTAAAGAACAGGGTTTCGGTCAGCCCCAGCATTTT.

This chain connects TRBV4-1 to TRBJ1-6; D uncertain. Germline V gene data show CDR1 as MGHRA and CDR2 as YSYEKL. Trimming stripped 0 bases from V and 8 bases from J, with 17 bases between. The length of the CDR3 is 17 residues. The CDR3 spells CASSQEEGTAHDSPLHF. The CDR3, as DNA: TGCGCCAGCAGCCAAGAGGAGGGAACCGCCCACGATTCACCCCTCCACTTT.

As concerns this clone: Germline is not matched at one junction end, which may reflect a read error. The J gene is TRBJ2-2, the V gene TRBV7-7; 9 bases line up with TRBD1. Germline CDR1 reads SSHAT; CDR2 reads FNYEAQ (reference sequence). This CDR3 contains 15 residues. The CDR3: CASSPDRGSSGELFF. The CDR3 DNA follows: TGTGCTAGCAGCCCCGACAGGGGGAGTTCCGGGGAGCTGTTTTTT.

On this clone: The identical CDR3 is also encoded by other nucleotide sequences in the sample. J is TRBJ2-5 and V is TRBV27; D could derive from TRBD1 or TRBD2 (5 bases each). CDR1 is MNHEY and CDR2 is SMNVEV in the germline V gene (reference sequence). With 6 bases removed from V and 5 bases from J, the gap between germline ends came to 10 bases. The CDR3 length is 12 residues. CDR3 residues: CASSLEGETQYF. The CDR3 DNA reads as TGTGCCAGCAGCCTCGAGGGGGAGACCCAGTACTTC.

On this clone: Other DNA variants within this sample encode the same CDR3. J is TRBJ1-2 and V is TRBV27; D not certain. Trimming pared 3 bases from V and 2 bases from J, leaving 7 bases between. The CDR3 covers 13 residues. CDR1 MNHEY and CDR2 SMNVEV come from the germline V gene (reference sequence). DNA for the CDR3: TGTGCCAGCAGTTTCGGGCAGAACTATGGCTACACCTTC. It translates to CASSFGQNYGYTF.

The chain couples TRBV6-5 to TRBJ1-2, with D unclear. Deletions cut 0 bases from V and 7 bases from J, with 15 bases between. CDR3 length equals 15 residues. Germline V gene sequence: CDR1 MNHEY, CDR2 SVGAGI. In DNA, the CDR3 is TGTGCCAGCAGTTACTCGAAGTTTGGGGATGGTGGCTACACCTTC. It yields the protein CASSYSKFGDGGYTF.

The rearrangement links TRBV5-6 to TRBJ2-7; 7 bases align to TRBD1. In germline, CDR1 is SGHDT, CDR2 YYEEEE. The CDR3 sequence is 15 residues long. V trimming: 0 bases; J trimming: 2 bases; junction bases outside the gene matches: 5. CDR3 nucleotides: TGTGCCAGCAGCTTGGAACAGGGGCCCACCTACGAGCAGTACTTC. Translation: CASSLEQGPTYEQYF.

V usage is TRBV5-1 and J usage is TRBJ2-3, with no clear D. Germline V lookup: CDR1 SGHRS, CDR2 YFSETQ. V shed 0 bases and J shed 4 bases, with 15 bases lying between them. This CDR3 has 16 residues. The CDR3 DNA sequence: TGCGCCAGCAGCTTGGCAACAGAGGTTTGGGCAGATACGCAGTATTTT. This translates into CASSLATEVWADTQYF.

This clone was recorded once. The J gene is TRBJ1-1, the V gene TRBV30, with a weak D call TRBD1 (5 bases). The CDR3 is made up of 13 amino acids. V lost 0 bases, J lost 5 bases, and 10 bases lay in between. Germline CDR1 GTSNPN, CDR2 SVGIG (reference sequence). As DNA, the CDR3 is TGTGCCTGGAGTGTTTGGGGGAGTACTGAAGCTTTCTTT. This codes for CAWSVWGSTEAFF.

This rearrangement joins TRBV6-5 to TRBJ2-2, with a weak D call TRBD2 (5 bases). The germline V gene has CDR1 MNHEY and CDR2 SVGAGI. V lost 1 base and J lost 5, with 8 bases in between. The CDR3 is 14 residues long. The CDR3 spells CASSYFSGTGELFF. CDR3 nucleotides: TGTGCCAGCAGTTACTTCAGCGGTACCGGGGAGCTGTTTTTT.

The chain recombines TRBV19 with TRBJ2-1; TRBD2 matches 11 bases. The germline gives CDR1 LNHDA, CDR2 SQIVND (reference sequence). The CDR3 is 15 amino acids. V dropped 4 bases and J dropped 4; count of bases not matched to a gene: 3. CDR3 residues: CASSTLAGGYNEQFF. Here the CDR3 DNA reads TGTGCCAGTAGTACCTTAGCGGGGGGGTACAATGAGCAGTTCTTC.

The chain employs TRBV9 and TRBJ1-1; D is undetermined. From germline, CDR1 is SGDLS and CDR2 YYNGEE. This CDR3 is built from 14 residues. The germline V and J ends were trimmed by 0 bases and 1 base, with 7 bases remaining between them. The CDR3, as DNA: TGTGCCAGCAGCGTAGCTTCAGGGAACACTGAAGCTTTCTTT. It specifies CASSVASGNTEAFF.

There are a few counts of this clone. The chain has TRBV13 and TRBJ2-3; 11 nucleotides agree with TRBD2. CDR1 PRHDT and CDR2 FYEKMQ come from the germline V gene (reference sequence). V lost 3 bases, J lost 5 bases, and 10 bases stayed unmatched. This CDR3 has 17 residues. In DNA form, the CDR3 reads TGTGCCAGCAGCTTGGTGGGTAGCGGGGGGGCTGAAGATACGCAGTATTTT. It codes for CASSLVGSGGAEDTQYF.

CDR3 protein: CASSDYGGRALSYNEQFF. DNA of the CDR3: TGTGCCAGCAGTGACTATGGGGGGAGGGCCCTCTCCTACAATGAGCAGTTCTTC. V gene TRBV7-8 combines with J gene TRBJ2-1; TRBD2 aligns across 7 bases. The CDR3 runs to 18 residues. The V and J ends lost 6 bases and 0 bases, in that order; junction bases with no gene match: 14. CDR1 SGHVS and CDR2 FQNEAQ come from the germline V gene.

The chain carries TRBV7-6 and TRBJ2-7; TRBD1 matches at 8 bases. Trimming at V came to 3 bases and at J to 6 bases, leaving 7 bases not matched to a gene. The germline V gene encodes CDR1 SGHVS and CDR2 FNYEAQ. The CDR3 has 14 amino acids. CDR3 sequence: CASSFGQGGVEQYF. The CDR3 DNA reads TGTGCCAGCAGCTTTGGACAGGGCGGGGTCGAGCAGTACTTC. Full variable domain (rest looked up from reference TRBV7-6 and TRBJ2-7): GAGVSQSPRYKVTKRGQDVALRCDPISGHVSLYWYRQALGQGPEFLTYFNYEAQQDKSGLPNDRFSAERPEGSISTLTIQRTEQRDSAMYRCASSFGQGGVEQYFGPGTRLTVT.

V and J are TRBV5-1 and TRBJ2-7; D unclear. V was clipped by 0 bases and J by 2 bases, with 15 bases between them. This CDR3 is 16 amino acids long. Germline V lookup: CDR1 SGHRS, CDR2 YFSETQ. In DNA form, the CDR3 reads TGCGCCAGCAGCTTGGAGGCAGCCATACCCGCCTACGAGCAGTACTTC. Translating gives CASSLEAAIPAYEQYF.

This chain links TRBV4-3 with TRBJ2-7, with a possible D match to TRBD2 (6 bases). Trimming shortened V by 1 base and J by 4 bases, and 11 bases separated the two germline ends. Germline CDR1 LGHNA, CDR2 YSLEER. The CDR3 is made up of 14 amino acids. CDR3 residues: CASSQGEGRYEQYF. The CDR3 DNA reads TGCGCCAGCAGCCAAGGTGAGGGGAGGTACGAGCAGTACTTC.

The CDR3 coding sequence is TGTGCCAGCAGTTACAGGGCGGCCGGGGAGCTGTTTTTT. This translates into CASSYRAAGELFF. V gene TRBV6-5 combines with J gene TRBJ2-2, with D unresolved. Germline V lookup: CDR1 MNHEY, CDR2 SVGAGI. The CDR3 is 13 residues long. V was clipped by 2 bases and J by 6 bases, with 7 bases between them.

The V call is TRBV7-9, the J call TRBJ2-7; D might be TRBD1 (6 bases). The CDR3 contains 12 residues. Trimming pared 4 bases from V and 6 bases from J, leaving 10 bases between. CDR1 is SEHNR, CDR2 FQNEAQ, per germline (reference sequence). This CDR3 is CASSSGQTEQYF. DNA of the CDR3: TGTGCCAGCAGCTCCGGACAGACCGAGCAGTACTTC.

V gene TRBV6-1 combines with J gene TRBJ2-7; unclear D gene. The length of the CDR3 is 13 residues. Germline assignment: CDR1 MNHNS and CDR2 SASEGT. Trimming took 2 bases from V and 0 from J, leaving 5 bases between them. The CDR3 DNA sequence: TGTGCCAGCAGTGAACTAAGCTCCTACGAGCAGTACTTC. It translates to CASSELSSYEQYF.

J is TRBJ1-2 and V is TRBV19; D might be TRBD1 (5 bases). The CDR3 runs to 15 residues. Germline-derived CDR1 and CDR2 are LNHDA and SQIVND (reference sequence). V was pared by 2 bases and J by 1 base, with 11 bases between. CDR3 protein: CASSILEGYNYGYTF. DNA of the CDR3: TGTGCCAGTAGTATATTGGAGGGGTATAACTATGGCTACACCTTC.